One sample yielded the 9 T cell receptor beta chains listed below, sequenced in a study of spatial heterogeneity in lung cancer. TCRdb re-analysed the 5' RACE reads in MiXCR, keeping a single row per CDR3 protein. The repertoire holds approximately 82,000 distinct CDR3 sequences, with around 12% as singletons. Indicated time point: sample taken at primary tumor resection. In each case, whole RNA from tumor, nontumor lung or frozen PBMC was sequenced unsorted. The sample in question was PBMCs, obtained at surgery. Receptors were obtained from a male donor with early-stage non-small cell lung cancer.

In its sample, this clonotype was seen many times. V gene TRBV5-1 combines with J gene TRBJ1-1, with 9 bases fitting TRBD1. This CDR3 is 15 amino acids long. The junction had 5 bases not matched to a gene; V was cut back by 5 bases and J by 0 bases. CDR1 and CDR2 from the germline V gene are SGHRS and YFSETQ. The CDR3, as DNA: TGCGCCAGCAGTTTCGGACAGGGGATGAACACTGAAGCTTTCTTT. The encoded protein is CASSFGQGMNTEAFF.

The rearrangement joins TRBV13 to TRBJ2-1; 7 bases align to TRBD2. V shed 4 bases and J 5 bases; nucleotides not matched to a gene: 8. Germline assignment: CDR1 PRHDT and CDR2 FYEKMQ (reference sequence). This CDR3 contains 15 residues. Written as DNA, the CDR3 is TGTGCCAGCAGCTCCGGACTAGGGAGTAACAATGAGCAGTTCTTC. It specifies CASSSGLGSNNEQFF.

Only a few counts were recorded for this clonotype. CDR3 loop: CASTTTVNTGELFF. Written as DNA, the CDR3 is TGTGCCAGCACCACTACAGTAAACACCGGGGAGCTGTTTTTT. The chain links TRBV6-1 to TRBJ2-2; D remains unclear. Trimming stripped 7 bases from V and 2 bases from J, with 11 bases between. CDR3 length equals 14 residues. Per germline, CDR1 MNHNS and CDR2 SASEGT.

The CDR3 bases are TGCAGTGCTAAAGCGGCAGCTAACTATGGCTACACCTTC. Amino acids: CSAKAAANYGYTF. The chain couples TRBV20-1 to TRBJ1-2; D remains ambiguous. The V end lost 4 bases, the J end lost 0 bases, and 9 bases lay between the germline ends. CDR1 is DFQATT, CDR2 SNEGSKA, per germline (reference sequence). CDR3 size: 13 residues.

V usage is TRBV11-2 and J usage is TRBJ2-7, with 12 nucleotides matching TRBD2. CDR3 size: 17 residues. Germline lookup yields CDR1 SGHAT and CDR2 FQNNGV. Trimming removed 2 bases from V and 6 bases from J; junction bases left unmatched: 11. CDR3 region: CASSLSPPSGGALEQYF. CDR3 bases: TGTGCCAGCAGCTTATCACCGCCTAGCGGGGGGGCTCTCGAGCAGTACTTC. Variable domain in full (rest from reference TRBV11-2 and TRBJ2-7): EAGVAQSPRYKIIEKRQSVAFWCNPISGHATLYWYQQILGQGPKLLIQFQNNGVVDDSQLPKDRFSAERLKGVDSTLKIQPAKLEDSAVYLCASSLSPPSGGALEQYFGPGTRLTVT.

The chain carries TRBV7-9 and TRBJ1-3; tentatively, D is TRBD1 (5 bases). V gave up 3 bases and J gave up 3 bases, with 15 bases separating them. Germline V lookup: CDR1 SEHNR, CDR2 FQNEAQ (reference sequence). The CDR3 extends over 16 amino acids. CDR3 residues: CASSLGTVEGGNTIYF. CDR3 nucleotides: TGTGCCAGCAGCTTGGGGACGGTGGAAGGTGGAAACACCATATATTTT.

The chain combines TRBV12-3 or TRBV12-4 with TRBJ1-5, with TRBD1 as a possible D gene (5 bases). V lost 3 bases to trimming and J lost 5 bases, with 14 bases between them. The CDR3 spans 15 residues. The CDR3 protein is CASSFGRGPYQPQHF. For the CDR3, the DNA is TGTGCCAGCAGTTTCGGGAGGGGTCCTTATCAGCCCCAGCATTTT.

This clonotype was counted between two and nine times. The chain combines TRBV20-1 with TRBJ2-1; a possible D gene is TRBD2 (6 bases). The CDR3 loop spans 14 amino acids. The germline CDR1 and CDR2 sequences are DFQATT and SNEGSKA (reference sequence). The V and J ends lost 5 bases and 0 bases respectively, with 11 bases between them. This CDR3 reads CSALAASSYNEQFF. Here the CDR3 DNA reads TGCAGTGCTTTAGCGGCGAGCTCCTACAATGAGCAGTTCTTC.

The rearrangement uses TRBV7-9 and TRBJ1-1; a possible D gene is TRBD1 (6 bases). CDR1 SEHNR and CDR2 FQNEAQ come from the germline V gene (reference sequence). CDR3 length: 16 residues. The ends were cut back, 1 base at V and 0 bases at J, with 12 bases in the middle. The CDR3 sequence: CASSLGGGLVNTEAFF. Here the CDR3 DNA reads TGTGCCAGCAGCTTAGGAGGGGGATTGGTGAACACTGAAGCTTTCTTT.